The 6 T cell receptor beta chains in this list originate from one sample, sequenced in a study of tumor-infiltrating lymphocytes in primary liver carcinoma. The authors made TCR beta cDNA from approximately 500 ng total RNA with a constant-region primer. What produced the TCR beta libraries was three nested multiplex PCR rounds using slightly modified ARM-PCR. TRBV1-TRBV30 forward primers paired with a C-beta reverse primer were used in the first two PCR rounds, which ran approximately 11 cycles each. TCRdb fed the multiplex PCR reads into MiXCR, producing one record per CDR3 protein. Here the sample spans 95,000 to 150,000 distinct CDR3 sequences, approximately 64% being singletons. Joint extraction of RNA and DNA used roughly 17-32 mg of bulk tissue that was unsorted. The sample was liver tumor tissue from sampling region 3. Sample subset: tumor region T3, left-lateral pole. These TCRs come from a woman aged 55-69 years with primary liver carcinoma and hepatitis B virus infection.

Only a few counts were recorded for this clonotype. The chain uses TRBV30 and TRBJ2-2, with D unresolved. Germline-derived CDR1 and CDR2 are GTSNPN and SVGIG (reference sequence). V lost 2 bases and J lost 9, with 10 bases in between. The CDR3 has 12 amino acids. For the CDR3, the DNA is TGTGCCTGGAGTCCCCGAGGATGGGAGCTGTTTTTT. It codes for CAWSPRGWELFF. Full variable domain (missing parts from reference TRBV30 and TRBJ2-2): SQTIHQWPATLVQPVGSPLSLECTVEGTSNPNLYWYRQAAGRGLQLLFYSVGIGQISSEVPQNLSASRPQDRQFILSSKKLLLSDSGFYLCAWSPRGWELFFGEGSRLTVL.

Comments on this clonotype: The junction departs from germline at one end; a sequencing error may be responsible. The chain couples TRBV11-2 to TRBJ2-5; weak D call: TRBD1 (6 bases). This CDR3 has 13 amino acids. Looked up from germline, CDR1 is SGHAT and CDR2 is FQNNGV. The CDR3 reads CTSSLQGLEIQYF. In nucleotides, the CDR3 is TGTACCAGCAGCTTGCAGGGGCTAGAGATCCAGTACTTC.

With regard to this clonotype: The final CDR3 position lacks the conserved phenylalanine or tryptophan, pointing to a likely read error. The rearrangement joins TRBV13 to TRBJ2-3, with 8 positions matching TRBD1. The CDR3 sequence is 12 residues long. Germline assignment: CDR1 PRHDT and CDR2 FYEKMQ (reference sequence). The CDR3 region has the DNA TGTGACAGCAGCCACAGGGGGAATACGCAGTATTCT. Its translation: CDSSHRGNTQYS.

About this clonotype itself: The junction and the germline gene differ at one end; a read error may be behind it. This chain joins TRBV11-3 and TRBJ2-7; TRBD2 might be the D (5 bases). CDR1 is SGHNT and CDR2 is YENEEA in the germline V gene. This CDR3 has 13 amino acids. As DNA, the CDR3 is TGTGCCAGCCGCCTGTCCGGGGTTGGCGAGCAGCGCTTC. As protein: CASRLSGVGEQRF.

There are a few counts of this clonotype. The rearrangement uses TRBV7-9 and TRBJ2-3; the match to TRBD1 covers 10 bases. With V trimmed by 5 bases and J by 5 bases, 7 bases remained unmatched. The CDR3 extends over 15 amino acids. Germline-derived CDR1 and CDR2 are SEHNR and FQNEAQ (reference sequence). CDR3: CASSPLRDRGDTQYF. For the CDR3, the DNA is TGTGCCAGCAGCCCCCTCCGGGACAGGGGAGATACGCAGTATTTT.

In its sample, this clonotype was seen a few times. Just one base apart from a much larger clone, this may be a read error. The CDR3 sequence: CASRLQGMDTEAFF. The CDR3 DNA follows: TGTGCCAGCAGGCTACAGGGGATGGACACTGAAGCTTTCTTT. This sequence joins TRBV12-3 or TRBV12-4 and TRBJ1-1; 7 bases line up with TRBD1. CDR3 size: 14 residues. Losses at the gene ends were 6 bases for V and 3 bases for J; bases not matched to a gene: 7.